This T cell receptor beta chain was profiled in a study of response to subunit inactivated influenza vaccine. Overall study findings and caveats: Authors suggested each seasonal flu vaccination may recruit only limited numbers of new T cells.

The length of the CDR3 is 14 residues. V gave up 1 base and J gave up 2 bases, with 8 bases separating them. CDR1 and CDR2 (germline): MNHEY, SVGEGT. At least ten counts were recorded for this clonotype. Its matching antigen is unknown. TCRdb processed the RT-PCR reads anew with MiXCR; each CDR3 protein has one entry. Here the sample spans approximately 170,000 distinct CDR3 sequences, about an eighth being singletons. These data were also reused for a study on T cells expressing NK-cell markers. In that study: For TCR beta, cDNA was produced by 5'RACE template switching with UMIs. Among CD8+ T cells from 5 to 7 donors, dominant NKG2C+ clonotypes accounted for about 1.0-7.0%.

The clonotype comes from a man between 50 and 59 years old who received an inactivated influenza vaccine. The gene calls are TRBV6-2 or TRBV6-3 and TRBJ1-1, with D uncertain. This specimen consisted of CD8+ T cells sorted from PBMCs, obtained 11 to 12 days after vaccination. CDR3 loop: CASSYFGRNTEAFF. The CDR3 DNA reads TGTGCCAGCAGTTACTTTGGTAGAAACACTGAAGCTTTCTTT.